This passage covers 12 T cell receptor beta chains from one sample sequenced in a study of blood T cell repertoires in COVID-19. Sequenced by immunoSEQ multiplex PCR; TCRdb stores in-frame clones only, minus some. Of about 410,000 clones listed, 75% to 90% were seen once; the top ten hold 1.5% to 1.9%. Sequenced material: peripheral blood. All receptors come from a woman in her thirties or forties with COVID-19, enrolled during active disease.

The chain uses TRBV6-5 and TRBJ1-2, with D tentatively TRBD1 (5 bases). CDR3 size: 12 residues. V was shortened by 6 bases and J by 8 bases, with 13 bases between the two germline ends. Germline V gives CDR1 MNHEY, CDR2 SVGAGI. The CDR3 loop reads CASRHGGNGYTF. As DNA, the CDR3 is TGTGCCAGCAGACATGGGGGGAACGGCTACACCTTC.

This chain links TRBV7-2 with TRBJ1-5; D might be TRBD1 (6 bases). CDR1 is SGHTA and CDR2 is FQGNSA in the germline V gene. CDR3 size: 15 residues. Between the trimmed V and J ends, which lost 5 bases and 1 base, there was a span of 12 bases. CDR3 in amino acids: CASSPRQVSNQPQHF. The CDR3 region has the DNA TGTGCCAGCAGCCCGCGACAGGTCAGCAATCAGCCCCAGCATTTT.

The chain combines TRBV6-1 with TRBJ2-7, with D possibly being TRBD1 (5 bases). CDR3 length equals 13 residues. V was trimmed by 2 bases and J by 3 bases, leaving 8 bases between them. Germline CDR1 is MNHNS and CDR2 is SASEGT. The CDR3 region is CASSESRDYEQYF. In nucleotides, the CDR3 is TGTGCCAGCAGTGAAAGCAGGGACTACGAGCAGTACTTC.

The rearrangement uses TRBV15 and TRBJ1-6; D uncertain. This CDR3 contains 15 residues. V was cut by 0 bases and J by 8 bases, with 11 bases left in between. CDR1 and CDR2 from the germline V gene are LNHNV and YYDKDF (reference sequence). The CDR3 reads CATSRDPVADSPLHF. CDR3 bases: TGTGCCACCAGCAGAGATCCCGTGGCGGATTCACCCCTCCACTTT.

The V and J genes are TRBV10-3 and TRBJ2-6; D is undetermined. V lost 4 bases and J lost 0, with 10 bases in between. The CDR3 is 16 amino acids. Germline-derived CDR1 and CDR2 are ENHRY and SYGVKD. CDR3: CAISAPGSSGANVLTF. CDR3 DNA: TGTGCCATCAGTGCCCCAGGTAGCTCTGGGGCCAACGTCCTGACTTTC.

J is TRBJ1-1 and V is TRBV5-1; perhaps TRBD1 as D (6 bases). The CDR3 length is 14 residues. Germline lookup yields CDR1 SGHRS and CDR2 YFSETQ. Trimming shortened V by 2 bases and J by 4 bases, and 12 bases separated the two germline ends. The CDR3 loop is CASSLQGPFTEAFF. As DNA, the CDR3 is TGCGCCAGCAGCTTACAGGGTCCCTTCACTGAAGCTTTCTTT.

The V gene is TRBV27, the J gene TRBJ1-5, with 7 bases that match TRBD1. The CDR3 has 16 residues. The V segment lost 5 bases and the J segment 5 bases; nucleotides outside the gene matches: 12. Per germline, CDR1 MNHEY and CDR2 SMNVEV (reference sequence). In DNA, the CDR3 is TGTGCCAGCAGTGTAACGAGGGGACAGCCCTATCAGCCCCAGCATTTT. This sequence encodes CASSVTRGQPYQPQHF.

The rearrangement links TRBV3-1 (or the pseudogene TRBV3-2) to TRBJ2-7; a possible D gene is TRBD2 (5 bases). CDR1 is LGHDT and CDR2 is YNNKEL in the germline V gene (reference sequence). This CDR3 spans 13 amino acids. V was shortened by 1 base and J by 2 bases, with 6 bases between the two germline ends. CDR3 in DNA: TGTGCCAGCAGCCAAGCGGGAACCTACGAGCAGTACTTC. It yields the protein CASSQAGTYEQYF.

The V and J genes are TRBV11-1 and TRBJ2-1; tentative D call: TRBD1 (6 bases). V lost 5 bases and J lost 9, with 11 bases in between. This CDR3 has 12 residues. CDR1 SGHAT and CDR2 FQDESV come from the germline V gene (reference sequence). This CDR3 reads CASSLTGTEQFF. In DNA form, the CDR3 reads TGTGCCAGCAGCCTCACAGGGACTGAGCAGTTCTTC.

This chain uses TRBV7-2 with TRBJ2-7; D gene ambiguous. The CDR3 runs 13 residues. Germline loops: CDR1 SGHTA, CDR2 FQGNSA. Trimming shortened V by 4 bases and J by 3 bases, and 10 bases separated the two germline ends. The CDR3 sequence is CASSSETVYEQYF. Here the CDR3 DNA reads TGTGCCAGCAGCTCGGAAACAGTCTACGAGCAGTACTTC.

The CDR3 DNA follows: TGTGCCAGCAGCTTGGACAGGTCTTTGGGGGAGCTGTTTTTT. It translates to CASSLDRSLGELFF. The chain employs TRBV7-3 and TRBJ2-2; 7 positions match TRBD1. CDR3 size: 14 residues. V was clipped by 3 bases and J by 8 bases; unmatched bases: 6. Germline V gives CDR1 SGHTA, CDR2 FQGTGA.

V and J are TRBV15 and TRBJ1-1; 7 bases are a match to TRBD1. The junction had 12 bases not matched to a gene; V was cut back by 5 bases and J by 6 bases. This CDR3 region has 15 residues. Germline CDR1 LNHNV, CDR2 YYDKDF (reference sequence). The CDR3 spells CATSSWDRGGPEAFF. The CDR3 region has the DNA TGTGCCACCAGCTCCTGGGACAGAGGGGGCCCTGAAGCTTTCTTT.